A single sample gave rise to the 27 T cell receptor beta chains below, sequenced in a study of T cells in Graves' hyperthyroidism and ophthalmopathy. Amplification yielded TCR beta CDR3 regions, with RNA transcripts as the source. First-round RT-PCR with HTBI primers amplified the TCR CDR3 region. TCRdb passed the multiplex PCR reads through MiXCR, listing each CDR3 protein once. The sample contains a few hundred thousand distinct CDR3 sequences, around 14% of which appear only once. Sequencing was performed on blood. The origin of the receptors is a woman aged 25 to 39 with Graves' hyperthyroidism.

This clonotype was seen at least ten times. The chain uses TRBV20-1 and TRBJ1-6, with D possibly matching TRBD1 (5 bases). Per the germline V gene, CDR1 is DFQATT and CDR2 is SNEGSKA (reference sequence). Trimming removed 6 bases from V and 14 bases from J, with 17 bases in between. The CDR3 contains 12 residues. This CDR3 is CSAEGRGVTLHF. As DNA, the CDR3 is TGCAGTGCAGAAGGTCGAGGGGTAACCCTCCACTTT.

This clonotype has ten or more counts. The chain combines TRBV15 with TRBJ1-2; D unresolved. The germline gives CDR1 LNHNV, CDR2 YYDKDF (reference sequence). With 5 bases removed from V and 0 bases from J, the gap between germline ends came to 13 bases. This CDR3 has 15 amino acids. CDR3 amino acids: CATSAHFSANYGYTF. CDR3 DNA sequence: TGTGCCACCAGCGCGCACTTCTCAGCTAACTATGGCTACACCTTC.

This clonotype was detected a few times. The rearrangement links TRBV20-1 to TRBJ2-7; tentatively, D is TRBD2 (6 bases). The V gene lost 6 bases and the J gene lost 5 bases, with 23 bases spanning the gap. Germline lookup yields CDR1 DFQATT and CDR2 SNEGSKA (reference sequence). There are 15 residues in the CDR3. The CDR3 DNA follows: TGCAGTGCGAGCCCAGCCCGGGACTTGAAGGACGAGCAGTACTTC. Its translation: CSASPARDLKDEQYF.

This clonotype was detected a few times. CDR3 DNA sequence: TGTGCCAGCAGGACCGACAGACATAATTCACCCCTCCACTTT. The encoded protein is CASRTDRHNSPLHF. V is TRBV6-1 and J is TRBJ1-6, with D maybe TRBD1 (5 bases). The length of the CDR3 is 14 residues. Trimming removed 6 bases at V and 5 bases at J, with 11 bases between. The germline CDR1 and CDR2 sequences are MNHNS and SASEGT.

This clonotype came up a few times. This chain connects TRBV10-3 to TRBJ2-1; TRBD2 matches 7 bases. The CDR3 consists of 14 residues. The germline gives CDR1 ENHRY, CDR2 SYGVKD. V shed 6 bases and J 9 bases; nucleotides not matched to a gene: 11. The CDR3 here is CAIRAEAGLTEQFF. The CDR3, as DNA: TGTGCCATCAGAGCGGAAGCGGGATTGACTGAGCAGTTCTTC.

V is TRBV6-1 and J is TRBJ1-1; TRBD1 matches at 7 bases. The V gene's germline CDR1 is MNHNS and CDR2 SASEGT. The ends lost 6 bases at V and 4 bases at J; junction bases unmatched: 8. The CDR3 has 14 residues. CDR3 loop: CASRHRQGGTEAFF. CDR3 nucleotide sequence: TGTGCCAGCAGACATCGACAGGGTGGCACTGAAGCTTTCTTT.

In this sample, this clonotype turned up a few times. This chain links TRBV4-3 with TRBJ2-3, with 8 bases matching TRBD2. The J segment lost 4 bases and the V segment lost 0 bases, leaving 6 bases of the junction unmatched. The CDR3 loop spans 16 amino acids. The germline V gene has CDR1 LGHNA and CDR2 YSLEER. CDR3 nucleotide sequence: TGCGCCAGCAGCCAAGATGCTAGCGGGTTATCAGATACGCAGTATTTT. It translates to CASSQDASGLSDTQYF.

This clonotype came up a few times. The chain recombines TRBV3-1 with TRBJ1-3; TRBD1 agrees at 7 bases. The V and J ends lost 3 bases and 0 bases, in that order; junction bases with no gene match: 2. The CDR3 has 15 residues. The V gene's germline CDR1 is LGHDT and CDR2 YNNKEL (reference sequence). The CDR3 nucleotides read TGTGCCAGCAGCCAGAGGGGGCCCTCTGGAAACACCATATATTTT. This gives the protein CASSQRGPSGNTIYF.

This clonotype was seen more than once but under ten times. The rearrangement joins TRBV27 to TRBJ2-4; TRBD1 matches at 8 bases. The CDR3 consists of 14 residues. The J segment lost 9 bases and the V segment lost 6 bases, leaving 10 bases of the junction unmatched. The germline CDR1 and CDR2 sequences are MNHEY and SMNVEV (reference sequence). Here the CDR3 reads CASRRTGNDGIQYF. The CDR3 region has the DNA TGTGCCAGCAGGCGGACAGGGAATGACGGCATTCAGTACTTC.

There are many counts of this clonotype. The chain uses TRBV20-1 and TRBJ2-3; 8 nucleotides agree with TRBD1. The germline CDR1 and CDR2 sequences are DFQATT and SNEGSKA (reference sequence). The junction had 10 bases not matched to a gene; V was cut back by 5 bases and J by 0 bases. The CDR3 totals 16 residues. CDR3 DNA: TGCAGTGCTGTTAGGGACAGGCGGGCTAGCACAGATACGCAGTATTTT. It translates to CSAVRDRRASTDTQYF.

Ten or more counts support this clonotype. V gene TRBV7-9 combines with J gene TRBJ2-7; 9 bases agree with TRBD1. This CDR3 region has 14 residues. V gave up 5 bases and J gave up 3 bases; unmatched junction bases: 5. Germline V gene data show CDR1 as SEHNR and CDR2 as FQNEAQ (reference sequence). Here the CDR3 reads CASSLPGQGYEQYF. The CDR3 DNA follows: TGTGCCAGCAGCCTACCGGGACAGGGCTACGAGCAGTACTTC.

The sample holds one count of this clonotype. The gene calls are TRBV5-1 and TRBJ1-1; 8 bases align to TRBD1. V shed 5 bases, J shed 1 base, and the junction held 7 bases outside the gene matches. Germline V gene sequence: CDR1 SGHRS, CDR2 YFSETQ. The CDR3 is 15 amino acids. The CDR3 nucleotides are TGCGCCAGCAGTGGGACAGGACCGGCGAACACTGAAGCTTTCTTT. Translated, it gives CASSGTGPANTEAFF.

On this clonotype itself: Given a much more abundant clone one base away, this may be a read error. The chain joins TRBV7-2 to TRBJ2-7, with 8 bases aligning to TRBD2. There are 17 residues in the CDR3. The germline V gene has CDR1 SGHTA and CDR2 FQGNSA. After removal of 5 bases from V and 6 bases from J, the junction contained 18 bases not matched to a gene. The CDR3 region has the DNA TGTGCCAGCAGCCCATCCCTTACCCGGGAGGGAGATATCGAGCAGTACTTC. Residues: CASSPSLTREGDIEQYF.

This clonotype was seen repeatedly, ten times or more. The genes are TRBV20-1 and TRBJ2-7; D may correspond to TRBD1 or TRBD2 (5 bases each). The V end was cut by 6 bases, the J end by 4 bases, with 10 bases between. There are 11 residues in the CDR3. Germline values: CDR1 DFQATT, CDR2 SNEGSKA (reference sequence). Written as DNA, the CDR3 is TGCAGTGCCCGGGACCAATACGAGCAGTACTTC. Encoded protein: CSARDQYEQYF.

This clonotype showed up many times. This chain joins TRBV2 and TRBJ2-2; TRBD2 aligns across 7 bases. The CDR3 sequence is 16 residues long. The V gene's germline CDR1 is SNHLY and CDR2 FYNNEI. Trimming cost V 5 bases and J 5 bases; bases outside gene matches: 11. CDR3 nucleotides: TGTGCCAGCAGTCCACACTCTATGGGGGGGACCGGGGAGCTGTTTTTT. Its protein product is CASSPHSMGGTGELFF.

This clonotype was picked up many times. The chain carries TRBV6-1 and TRBJ2-3, with 10 nucleotides matching TRBD1. V lost 5 bases to trimming and J lost 5 bases; unmatched junction nucleotides: 7. CDR1 MNHNS and CDR2 SASEGT come from the germline V gene. The CDR3 consists of 15 residues. The CDR3 region has the DNA TGTGCCAGCAGTCCCGGGACAGGGGTGGGAGATACGCAGTATTTT. Its protein product is CASSPGTGVGDTQYF.

This clonotype was recorded only once. Possible read error: a much larger clone is one base away. The V call is TRBV12-5, the J call TRBJ1-1; D ambiguous. Germline CDR1 LGHNT, CDR2 FRNRAP. This CDR3 has 14 residues. Trimming left V 1 base short and J 8 bases short, with 14 bases between. CDR3 in DNA: TGTGCTAGTGGTTTGGGGGCTCACGGACGAGAAGCTTTCTTT. Its translation: CASGLGAHGREAFF.

The chain combines TRBV20-1 with TRBJ2-7; TRBD1 agrees at 7 bases. The germline CDR1 and CDR2 sequences are DFQATT and SNEGSKA (reference sequence). The CDR3 has 13 amino acids. The DNA of the CDR3 is TGCGGTGGACACAGGGGTGGATTCTACGAGCAGTACTTC. Translated: CGGHRGGFYEQYF.

This clonotype was counted ten times or more. One end of the junction is discordant with germline, which a read error may explain. This chain joins TRBV6-2 or TRBV6-3 and TRBJ2-1; D could derive from TRBD1 or TRBD2 (5 bases each). This CDR3 is 16 amino acids long. Germline CDR1 reads MNHEY; CDR2 reads SVGEGT. CDR3 sequence: CASSYLSGQSFNEQFF. The CDR3, as DNA: TGTGCCAGCAGTTATTTAAGCGGACAATCCTTCAATGAGCAGTTCTTC.

The chain employs TRBV27 and TRBJ2-4; no reliable D call. This CDR3 has 11 amino acids. Germline V gene sequence: CDR1 MNHEY, CDR2 SMNVEV (reference sequence). Deletions cut 6 bases from V and 7 bases from J, with 7 bases between. Here the CDR3 reads CASSRDNIQYF. The CDR3 nucleotides read TGTGCCAGCAGCCGAGATAACATTCAGTACTTC.

This clonotype has a count of ten or more. The chain links TRBV5-1 to TRBJ2-1, with 8 bases identical to TRBD2. Germline CDR1 SGHRS, CDR2 YFSETQ. Germline trimming cut 4 bases from V and 4 bases from J; bases unmatched to any gene: 10. The CDR3 contains 16 residues. CDR3 nucleotides: TGCGCCAGCAGCCCGGGGGCGGGAGGACGTTACAATGAGCAGTTCTTC. Translated: CASSPGAGGRYNEQFF.

This clonotype was found a few times. This chain uses TRBV4-1 with TRBJ1-3, with D unclear. The CDR3 runs to 16 residues. Deletions cut 1 base from V and 0 bases from J, with 10 bases between. Germline CDR1 is MGHRA and CDR2 is YSYEKL. The CDR3 DNA is TGCGCCAGCAGCCAAGTTCCCATGAGCTCTGGAAACACCATATATTTT. This sequence encodes CASSQVPMSSGNTIYF.

With regard to this clonotype: A read error is likely, as this CDR3 ends without the conserved phenylalanine or tryptophan. The V call is TRBV18, the J call TRBJ1-1, with no clear D. CDR3 length: 13 residues. Germline CDR1 and CDR2: KGHSH and LQKENI. Between the trimmed V and J ends, which lost 3 bases and 8 bases, there was a span of 13 bases. CDR3 nucleotides: TGTGCCAGCTCACCGGTTCAGCTCAAGGAAGCTTTCTCT. As protein: CASSPVQLKEAFS.

This chain uses TRBV2 with TRBJ2-1; D ambiguous. CDR3 length: 13 residues. Trimming removed 6 bases at V and 8 bases at J, with 14 bases between. CDR1 is SNHLY and CDR2 is FYNNEI in the germline V gene. The DNA of the CDR3 is TGTGCCAGCAGCTCGGACGGGCGATATGAGCAGTTCTTC. This gives the protein CASSSDGRYEQFF.

This clonotype was seen many times. The chain employs TRBV6-4 and TRBJ2-3; D unclear. Trimming shortened V by 0 bases and J by 7 bases, and 14 bases separated the two germline ends. The CDR3 length is 15 residues. Germline V gives CDR1 MRHNA, CDR2 SNTAGT. The CDR3 here is CASSDSHHAGHTQYF. The CDR3, as DNA: TGTGCCAGCAGTGACTCACATCACGCTGGGCATACGCAGTATTTT.

This chain joins TRBV7-2 and TRBJ1-5; D may be TRBD1 (5 bases). Germline loops: CDR1 SGHTA, CDR2 FQGNSA. CDR3 length equals 14 residues. V shed 5 bases and J shed 9 bases, with 17 bases lying between them. The CDR3 DNA reads TGTGCCAGCAGCGCGGGAGGGGCCCCACGGCCCCAGCATTTT. It codes for CASSAGGAPRPQHF.

Remarks on this clonotype: A much more abundant neighbour one base away suggests this may be a read error. The CDR3 nucleotides read TGTACCAGCAGTTACGACAGGGAGGGCACTGAAGCTTTCTTT. Protein: CTSSYDREGTEAFF. The chain carries TRBV6-9 and TRBJ1-1; 7 positions agree with TRBD1. Germline CDR1 is MNHGY and CDR2 is SVAAGI. The CDR3 has 14 residues.